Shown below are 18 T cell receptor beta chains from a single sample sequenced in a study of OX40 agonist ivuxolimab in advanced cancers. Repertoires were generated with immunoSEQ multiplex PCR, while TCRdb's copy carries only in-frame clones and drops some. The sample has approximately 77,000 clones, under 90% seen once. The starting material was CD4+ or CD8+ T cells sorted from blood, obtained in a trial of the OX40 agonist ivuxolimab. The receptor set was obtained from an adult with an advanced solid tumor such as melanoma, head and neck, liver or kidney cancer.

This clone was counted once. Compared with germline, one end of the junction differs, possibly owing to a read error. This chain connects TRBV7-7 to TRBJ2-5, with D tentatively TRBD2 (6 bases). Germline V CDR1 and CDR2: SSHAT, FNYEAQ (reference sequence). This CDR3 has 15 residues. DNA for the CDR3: TGTGCTAGCAGCTTAGGAGCGGGCATTCAAGAGACCCAGTACTTC. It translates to CASSLGAGIQETQYF.

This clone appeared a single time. The CDR3 nucleotides read TGTGCCAGTAGTGGACTAGCGGGGGGACCAGGGTGGAATGAGCAGTTCTTC. It yields the protein CASSGLAGGPGWNEQFF. The chain joins TRBV19 to TRBJ2-1, with 14 nucleotides matching TRBD2. There are 17 residues in the CDR3. The germline V gene encodes CDR1 LNHDA and CDR2 SQIVND (reference sequence). The trim removed 5 bases at V and 7 bases at J, leaving 10 bases unmatched.

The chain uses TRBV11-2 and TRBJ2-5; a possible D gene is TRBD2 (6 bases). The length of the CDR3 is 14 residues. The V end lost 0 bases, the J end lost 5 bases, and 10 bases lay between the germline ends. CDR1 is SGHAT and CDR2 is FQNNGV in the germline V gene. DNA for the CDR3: TGTGCCAGCAGCTTAGATCGGGGGTCCGAGACCCAGTACTTC. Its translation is CASSLDRGSETQYF.

This CDR3 reads CASSPELGARIVFF. As DNA, the CDR3 is TGTGCCAGCAGTCCGGAACTTGGGGCCCGGATCGTTTTCTTT. This chain links TRBV6-5 with TRBJ1-1; weak D call: TRBD1 (5 bases). The CDR3 length is 14 residues. Deletions cut 5 bases from V and 13 bases from J, with 23 bases between. Germline lookup yields CDR1 MNHEY and CDR2 SVGAGI.

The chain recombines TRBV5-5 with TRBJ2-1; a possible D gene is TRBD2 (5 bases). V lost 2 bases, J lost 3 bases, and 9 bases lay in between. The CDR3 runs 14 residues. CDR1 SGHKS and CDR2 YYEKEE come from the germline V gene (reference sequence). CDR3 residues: CASSFSRDYNEQFF. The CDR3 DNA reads TGTGCCAGCAGCTTTAGCCGGGACTACAATGAGCAGTTCTTC.

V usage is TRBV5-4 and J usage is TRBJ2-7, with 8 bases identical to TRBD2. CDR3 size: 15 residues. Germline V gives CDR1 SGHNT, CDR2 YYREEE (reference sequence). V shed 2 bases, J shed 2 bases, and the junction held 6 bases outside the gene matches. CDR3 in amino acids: CASSFQSGGAYEQYF. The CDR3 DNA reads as TGTGCCAGCAGCTTCCAAAGCGGGGGAGCCTACGAGCAGTACTTC.

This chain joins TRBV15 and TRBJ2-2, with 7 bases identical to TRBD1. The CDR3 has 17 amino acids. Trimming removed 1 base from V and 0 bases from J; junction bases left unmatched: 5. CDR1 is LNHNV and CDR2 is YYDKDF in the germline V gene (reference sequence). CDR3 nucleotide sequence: TGTGCCACCAGCAGAGCAAGAGGGACAGCGAACACCGGGGAGCTGTTTTTT. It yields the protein CATSRARGTANTGELFF.

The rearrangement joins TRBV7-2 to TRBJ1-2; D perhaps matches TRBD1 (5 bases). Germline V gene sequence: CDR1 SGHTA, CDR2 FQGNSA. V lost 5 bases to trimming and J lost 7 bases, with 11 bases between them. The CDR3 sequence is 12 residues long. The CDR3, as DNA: TGTGCCAGCAGCGGGTGGGGCGGTGGCTACACCTTC. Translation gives CASSGWGGGYTF.

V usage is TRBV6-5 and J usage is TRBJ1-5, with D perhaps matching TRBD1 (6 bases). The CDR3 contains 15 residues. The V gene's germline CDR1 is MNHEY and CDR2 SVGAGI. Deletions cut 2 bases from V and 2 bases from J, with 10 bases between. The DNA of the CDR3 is TGTGCCAGCAGTTACGCGGGGGGCGGCAATCAGCCCCAGCATTTT. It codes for CASSYAGGGNQPQHF.

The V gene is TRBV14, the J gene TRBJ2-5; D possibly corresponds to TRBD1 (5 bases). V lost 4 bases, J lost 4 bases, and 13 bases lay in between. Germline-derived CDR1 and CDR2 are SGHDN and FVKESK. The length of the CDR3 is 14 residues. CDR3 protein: CASSPITDRETQYF. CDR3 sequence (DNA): TGTGCCAGCAGCCCCATAACCGACAGAGAGACCCAGTACTTC.

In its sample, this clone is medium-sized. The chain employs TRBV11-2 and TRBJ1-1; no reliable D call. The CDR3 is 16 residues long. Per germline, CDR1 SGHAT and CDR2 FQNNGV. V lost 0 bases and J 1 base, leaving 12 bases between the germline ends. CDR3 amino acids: CASSLEFGSRNTEAFF. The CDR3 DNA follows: TGTGCCAGCAGCTTAGAGTTTGGCAGTAGGAACACTGAAGCTTTCTTT.

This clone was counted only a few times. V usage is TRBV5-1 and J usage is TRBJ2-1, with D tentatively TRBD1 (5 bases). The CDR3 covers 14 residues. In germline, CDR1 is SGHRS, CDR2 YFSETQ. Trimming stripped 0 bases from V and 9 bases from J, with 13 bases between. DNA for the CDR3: TGCGCCAGCAGCTTGGCCGGACATTACGGTGAGCAGTTCTTC. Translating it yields CASSLAGHYGEQFF.

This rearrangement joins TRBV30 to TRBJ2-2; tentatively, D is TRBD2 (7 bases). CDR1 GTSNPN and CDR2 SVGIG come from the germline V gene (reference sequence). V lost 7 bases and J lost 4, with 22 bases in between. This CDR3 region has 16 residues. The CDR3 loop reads CALRGIAGALTGELFF. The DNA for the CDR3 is TGTGCCTTACGGGGTATTGCGGGGGCACTCACCGGGGAGCTGTTTTTT.

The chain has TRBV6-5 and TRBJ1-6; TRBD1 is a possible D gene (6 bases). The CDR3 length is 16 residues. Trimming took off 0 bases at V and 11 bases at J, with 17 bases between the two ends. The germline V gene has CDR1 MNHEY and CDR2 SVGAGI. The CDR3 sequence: CASSYSWGVGGAPLHF. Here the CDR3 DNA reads TGTGCCAGCAGTTACTCTTGGGGGGTGGGGGGCGCACCCCTCCACTTT.

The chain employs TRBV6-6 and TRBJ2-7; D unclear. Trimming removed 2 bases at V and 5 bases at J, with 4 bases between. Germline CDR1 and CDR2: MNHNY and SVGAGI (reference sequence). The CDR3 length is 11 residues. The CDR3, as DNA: TGTGCCAGCAGTTACGTAAACGAGCAGTACTTC. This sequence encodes CASSYVNEQYF.

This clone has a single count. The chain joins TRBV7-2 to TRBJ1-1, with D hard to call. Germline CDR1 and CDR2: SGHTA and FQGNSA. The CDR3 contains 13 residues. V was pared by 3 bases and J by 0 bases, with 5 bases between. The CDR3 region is CASSFSMNTEAFF. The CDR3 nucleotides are TGTGCCAGCAGCTTTTCCATGAACACTGAAGCTTTCTTT.

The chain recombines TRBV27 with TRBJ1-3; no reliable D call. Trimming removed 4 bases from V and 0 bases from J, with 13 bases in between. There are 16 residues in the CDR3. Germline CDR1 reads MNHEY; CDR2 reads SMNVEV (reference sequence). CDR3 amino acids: CASSYGGPLSGNTIYF. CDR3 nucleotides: TGTGCCAGCAGTTATGGTGGGCCTCTCTCTGGAAACACCATATATTTT.

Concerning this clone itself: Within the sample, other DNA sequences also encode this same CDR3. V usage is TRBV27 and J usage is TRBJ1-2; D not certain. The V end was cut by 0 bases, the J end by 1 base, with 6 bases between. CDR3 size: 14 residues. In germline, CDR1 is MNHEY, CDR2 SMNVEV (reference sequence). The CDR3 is CASSLSGGNYGYTF. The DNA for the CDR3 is TGTGCCAGCAGTTTATCTGGCGGTAACTATGGCTACACCTTC.